This TCR beta chain comes out of a study of T-cell memory formation after mild COVID-19. Regarding the study as a whole: Pre-infection memory contained some responding clones, which suggested that cross-reactive memory had joined. CD4+ contracting clones were mainly CM and EM; CD8+ ones, EMRA. Clones contracting day 15 to 85 were balanced CD4/CD8; later expanders leaned CD4+.

The TCR alpha and TCR beta cDNA libraries, bearing sample barcodes and UMIs, were generated by 5'RACE using constant-segment primers. TCRdb redid the calling of the 5' RACE reads with MiXCR, one entry per CDR3 protein. Of just over 60,000 distinct CDR3 sequences detected, 9.3% appear once; the ten largest clones hold 1.1%. As for this clonotype: Its antigen is as yet unknown.

The CDR3 runs to 13 residues. Germline V CDR1 and CDR2: MGHRA, YSYEKL. With 0 bases removed from V and 4 bases from J, the gap between germline ends came to 6 bases. The clonotype was recovered from a man between 18 and 29 years old who had mild COVID-19 (a few samples of this study predate the infection). Cell type and time point are not known. The material sequenced was PBMCs or a T cell subset sorted from them (not recorded which). The gene calls are TRBV4-1 and TRBJ1-2; D is ambiguous. The CDR3 loop is CASSQDTSYGYTF. The CDR3 nucleotides are TGCGCCAGCAGCCAAGATACGAGCTATGGCTACACCTTC.